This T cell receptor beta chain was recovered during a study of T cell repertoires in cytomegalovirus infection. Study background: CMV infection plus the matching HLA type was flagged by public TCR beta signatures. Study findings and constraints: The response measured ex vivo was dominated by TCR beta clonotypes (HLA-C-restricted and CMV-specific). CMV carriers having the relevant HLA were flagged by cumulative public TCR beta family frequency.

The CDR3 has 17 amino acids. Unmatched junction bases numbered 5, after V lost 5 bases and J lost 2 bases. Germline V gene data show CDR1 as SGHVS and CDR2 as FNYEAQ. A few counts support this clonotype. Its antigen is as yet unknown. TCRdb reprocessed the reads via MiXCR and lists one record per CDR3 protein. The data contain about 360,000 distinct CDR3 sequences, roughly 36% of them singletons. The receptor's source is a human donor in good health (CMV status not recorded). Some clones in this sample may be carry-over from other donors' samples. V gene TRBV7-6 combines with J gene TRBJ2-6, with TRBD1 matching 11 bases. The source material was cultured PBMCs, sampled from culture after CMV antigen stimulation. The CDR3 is CASSRTGGSPGANVLTF. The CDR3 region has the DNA TGTGCCAGCAGCCGGACAGGGGGCAGCCCTGGGGCCAACGTCCTGACTTTC.